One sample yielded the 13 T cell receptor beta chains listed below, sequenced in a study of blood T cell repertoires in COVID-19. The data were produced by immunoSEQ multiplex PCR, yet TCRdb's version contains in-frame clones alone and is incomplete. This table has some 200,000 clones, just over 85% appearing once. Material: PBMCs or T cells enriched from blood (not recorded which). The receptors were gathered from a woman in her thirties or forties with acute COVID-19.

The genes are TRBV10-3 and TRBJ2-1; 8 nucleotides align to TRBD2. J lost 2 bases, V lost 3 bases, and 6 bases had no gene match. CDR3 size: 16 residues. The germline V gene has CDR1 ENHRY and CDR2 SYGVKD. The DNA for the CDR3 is TGTGCCATCAGTGATCCAGCGGGGGATACCTACAATGAGCAGTTCTTC. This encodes CAISDPAGDTYNEQFF.

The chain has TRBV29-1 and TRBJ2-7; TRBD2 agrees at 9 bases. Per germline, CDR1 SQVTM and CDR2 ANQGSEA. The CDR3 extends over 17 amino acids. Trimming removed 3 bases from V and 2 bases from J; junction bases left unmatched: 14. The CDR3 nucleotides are TGCAGCGTTGATCGGGCCAAGCTAGCGGGGCCAACCTACGAGCAGTACTTC. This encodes CSVDRAKLAGPTYEQYF.

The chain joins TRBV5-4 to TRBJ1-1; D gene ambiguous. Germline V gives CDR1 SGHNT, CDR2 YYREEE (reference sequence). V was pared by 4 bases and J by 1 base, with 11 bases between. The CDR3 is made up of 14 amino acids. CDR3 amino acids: CASSAPTPNTEAFF. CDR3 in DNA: TGTGCCAGCAGCGCGCCGACTCCGAACACTGAAGCTTTCTTT.

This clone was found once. The chain's CDR3 is CASSSAGGYGYTF. The CDR3, as DNA: TGTGCCAGCAGCTCCGCAGGGGGCTATGGCTACACCTTC. The chain is built from TRBV27 and TRBJ1-2; 7 bases match TRBD1. This CDR3 contains 13 residues. The V segment lost 6 bases and the J segment 4 bases; nucleotides outside the gene matches: 5. Germline V lookup: CDR1 MNHEY, CDR2 SMNVEV (reference sequence).

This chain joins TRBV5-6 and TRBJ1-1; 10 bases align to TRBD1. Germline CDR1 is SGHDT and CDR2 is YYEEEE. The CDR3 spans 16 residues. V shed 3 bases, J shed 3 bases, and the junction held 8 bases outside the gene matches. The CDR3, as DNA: TGTGCCAGCAGCTACTTAGACAGGGGGCGAGACACTGAAGCTTTCTTT. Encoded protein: CASSYLDRGRDTEAFF.

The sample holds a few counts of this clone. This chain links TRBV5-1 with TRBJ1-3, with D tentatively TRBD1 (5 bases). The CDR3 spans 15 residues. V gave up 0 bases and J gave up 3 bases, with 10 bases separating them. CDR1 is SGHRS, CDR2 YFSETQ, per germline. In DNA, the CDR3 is TGCGCCAGCAGCTTGGCCGGGGGAGGTGGAAACACCATATATTTT. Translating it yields CASSLAGGGGNTIYF.

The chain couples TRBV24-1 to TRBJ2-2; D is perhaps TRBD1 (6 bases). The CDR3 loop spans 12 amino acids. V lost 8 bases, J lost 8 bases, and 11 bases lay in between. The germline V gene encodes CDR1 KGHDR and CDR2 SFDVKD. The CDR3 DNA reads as TGTGCCACCAATACAGGACAGGGGGAGCTGTTTTTT. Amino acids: CATNTGQGELFF.

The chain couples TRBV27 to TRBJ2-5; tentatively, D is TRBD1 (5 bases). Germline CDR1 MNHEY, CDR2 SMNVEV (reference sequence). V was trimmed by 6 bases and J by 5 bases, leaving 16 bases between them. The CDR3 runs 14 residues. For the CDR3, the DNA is TGTGCCAGCAGCGCCAGTGGGGCACGCGAGACCCAGTACTTC. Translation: CASSASGARETQYF.

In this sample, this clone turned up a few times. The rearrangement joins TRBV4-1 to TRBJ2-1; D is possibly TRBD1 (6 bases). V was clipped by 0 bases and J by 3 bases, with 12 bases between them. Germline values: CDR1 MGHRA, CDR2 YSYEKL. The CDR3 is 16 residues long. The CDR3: CASSQEGRGNYNEQFF. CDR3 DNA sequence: TGCGCCAGCAGCCAAGAAGGCAGGGGAAACTACAATGAGCAGTTCTTC.

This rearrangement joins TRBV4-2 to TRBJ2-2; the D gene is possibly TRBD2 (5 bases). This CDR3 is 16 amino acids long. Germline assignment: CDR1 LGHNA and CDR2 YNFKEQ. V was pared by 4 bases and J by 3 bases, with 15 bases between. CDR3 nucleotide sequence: TGTGCCAGCAGCCCTATTGGACTCGGAGACACCGGGGAGCTGTTTTTT. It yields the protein CASSPIGLGDTGELFF.

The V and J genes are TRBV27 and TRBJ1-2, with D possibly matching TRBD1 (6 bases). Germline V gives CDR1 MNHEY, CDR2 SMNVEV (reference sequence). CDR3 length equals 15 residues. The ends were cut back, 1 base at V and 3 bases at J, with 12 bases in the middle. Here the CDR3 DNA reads TGTGCCAGCAGTTTATATCTCAGGGGCGACTATGGCTACACCTTC. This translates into CASSLYLRGDYGYTF.

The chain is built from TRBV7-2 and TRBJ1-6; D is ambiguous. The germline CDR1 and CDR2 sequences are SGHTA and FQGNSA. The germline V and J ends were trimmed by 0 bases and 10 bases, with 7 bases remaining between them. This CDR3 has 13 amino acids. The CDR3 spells CASSLAPKSPLHF. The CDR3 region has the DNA TGTGCCAGCAGCTTAGCCCCCAAATCACCCCTCCACTTT.

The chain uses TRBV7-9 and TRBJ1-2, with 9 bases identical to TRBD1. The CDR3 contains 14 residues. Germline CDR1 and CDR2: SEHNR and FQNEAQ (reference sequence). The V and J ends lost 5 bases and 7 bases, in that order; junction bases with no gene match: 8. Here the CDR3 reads CASSPPGQGTGYTF. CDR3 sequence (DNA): TGTGCCAGCAGCCCCCCGGGACAGGGTACTGGCTACACCTTC.